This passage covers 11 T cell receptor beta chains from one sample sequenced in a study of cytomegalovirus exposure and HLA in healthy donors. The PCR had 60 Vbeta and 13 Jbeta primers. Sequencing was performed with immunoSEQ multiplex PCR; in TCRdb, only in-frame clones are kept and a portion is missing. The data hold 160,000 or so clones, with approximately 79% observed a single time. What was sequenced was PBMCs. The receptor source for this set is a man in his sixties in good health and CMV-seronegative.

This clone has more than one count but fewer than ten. The chain's CDR3 is CASSVGIGVNTEAFF. The DNA of the CDR3 is TGTGCCAGCAGCGTGGGGATCGGGGTGAACACTGAAGCTTTCTTT. The chain recombines TRBV6-1 with TRBJ1-1; D not resolved. The CDR3 length is 15 residues. Germline lookup yields CDR1 MNHNS and CDR2 SASEGT. V shed 6 bases and J shed 0 bases, with 14 bases lying between them.

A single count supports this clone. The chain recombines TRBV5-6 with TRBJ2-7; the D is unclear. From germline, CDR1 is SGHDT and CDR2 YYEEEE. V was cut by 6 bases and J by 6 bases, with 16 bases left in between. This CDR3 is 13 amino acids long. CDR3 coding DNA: TGTGCCAGCAACTCCTGGAACGGAGTCGAGCAGTACTTC. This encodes CASNSWNGVEQYF.

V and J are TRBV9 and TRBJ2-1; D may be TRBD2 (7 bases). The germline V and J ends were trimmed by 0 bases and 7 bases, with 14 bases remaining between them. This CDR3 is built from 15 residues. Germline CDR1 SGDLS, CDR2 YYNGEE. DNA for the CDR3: TGTGCCAGCAGCGTAGGGGGGGGCCATGGGAATGAGCAGTTCTTC. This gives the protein CASSVGGGHGNEQFF.

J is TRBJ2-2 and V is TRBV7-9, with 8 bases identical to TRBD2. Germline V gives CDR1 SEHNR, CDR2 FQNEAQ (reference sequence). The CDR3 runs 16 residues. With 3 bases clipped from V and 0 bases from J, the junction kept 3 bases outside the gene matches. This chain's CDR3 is CASSLPGGANTGELFF. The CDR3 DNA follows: TGTGCCAGCAGCTTGCCCGGGGGGGCGAACACCGGGGAGCTGTTTTTT.

The DNA for the CDR3 is TGTGCCAGCAGCGTTCGGGACAGGAACACTGAAGCTTTCTTT. It yields the protein CASSVRDRNTEAFF. V is TRBV5-6 and J is TRBJ1-1, with 7 bases identical to TRBD1. This CDR3 contains 14 residues. CDR1 SGHDT and CDR2 YYEEEE come from the germline V gene. After removal of 4 bases from V and 1 base from J, the junction contained 4 bases not matched to a gene.

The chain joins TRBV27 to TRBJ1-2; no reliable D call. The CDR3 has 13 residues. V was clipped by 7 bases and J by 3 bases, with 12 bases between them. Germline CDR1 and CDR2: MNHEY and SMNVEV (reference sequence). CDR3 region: CASTYPGYYGYTF. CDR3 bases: TGTGCCAGCACATATCCGGGTTACTATGGCTACACCTTC.

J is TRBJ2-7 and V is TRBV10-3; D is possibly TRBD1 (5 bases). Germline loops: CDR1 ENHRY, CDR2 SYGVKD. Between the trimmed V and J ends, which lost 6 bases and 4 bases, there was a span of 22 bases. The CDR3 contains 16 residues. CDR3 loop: CAISQRQLPTPYEQYF. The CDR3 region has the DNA TGTGCCATCAGCCAACGACAGCTTCCAACCCCTTACGAGCAGTACTTC.

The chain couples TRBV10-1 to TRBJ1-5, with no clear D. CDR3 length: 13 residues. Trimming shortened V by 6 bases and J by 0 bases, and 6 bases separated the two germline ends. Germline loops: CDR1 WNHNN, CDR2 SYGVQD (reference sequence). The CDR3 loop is CASSLNSNQPQHF. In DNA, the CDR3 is TGCGCCAGCAGCTTAAATAGCAATCAGCCCCAGCATTTT.

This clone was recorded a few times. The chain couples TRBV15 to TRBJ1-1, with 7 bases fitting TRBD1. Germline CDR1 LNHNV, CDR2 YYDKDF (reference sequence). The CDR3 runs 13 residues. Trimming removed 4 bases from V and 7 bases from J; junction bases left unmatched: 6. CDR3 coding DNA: TGTGCCACCAGCATCCACCGGGACAGTGAAGCTTTCTTT. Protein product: CATSIHRDSEAFF.

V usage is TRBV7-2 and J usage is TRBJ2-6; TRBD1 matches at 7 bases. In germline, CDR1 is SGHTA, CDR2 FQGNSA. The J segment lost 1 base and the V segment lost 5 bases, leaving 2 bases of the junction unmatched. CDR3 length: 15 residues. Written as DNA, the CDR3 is TGTGCCAGCAGCGCGACAGGGTCTGGGGCCAACGTCCTGACTTTC. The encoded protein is CASSATGSGANVLTF.

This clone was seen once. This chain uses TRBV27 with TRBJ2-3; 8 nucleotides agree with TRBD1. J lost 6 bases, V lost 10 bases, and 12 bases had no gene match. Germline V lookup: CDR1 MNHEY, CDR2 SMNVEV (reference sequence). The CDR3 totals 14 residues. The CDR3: CATSGRGPHDTQYF. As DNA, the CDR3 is TGTGCCACCTCGGGCAGGGGGCCCCATGATACGCAGTATTTT.